Here is one TCR beta chain with its context. Its cognate antigen is unknown. The data derive from a study of OX40 agonist ivuxolimab in advanced cancers. Study summary: A diagnosis of hepatocellular carcinoma, melanoma, renal cell or head and neck cancer was present in dose-escalation patients.

Study-level findings and limits: Also showing low normalized T-cell clonal expansion were some of the nonresponders. In CD8+ T cells, expanded clones were on average more numerous than in CD4+.

Germline V gene lookup returns CDR1 LNHDA and CDR2 SQIVND (reference sequence). The germline V and J ends were trimmed by 3 bases and 0 bases, with 5 bases remaining between them. The length of the CDR3 is 13 residues. Individuals having autoimmune disease history or systemic immunosuppression were not enrolled. Sequencing was performed with immunoSEQ multiplex PCR; in TCRdb, only in-frame clones are kept and a portion is missing. The sample yields tens of thousands of clones, approximately 90% seen once. The TCR sequence derives from an adult with an advanced solid tumor such as melanoma, head and neck, liver or kidney cancer. This rearrangement joins TRBV19 to TRBJ1-1; D call uncertain. The specimen was CD4+ or CD8+ T cells sorted from blood, collected in a trial of the OX40 agonist ivuxolimab. The CDR3 loop is CASSIVMNTEAFF. The CDR3 region has the DNA TGTGCCAGTAGTATCGTCATGAACACTGAAGCTTTCTTT.